This T cell receptor beta chain was identified in a study of blood T cell repertoires in COVID-19. In the study overall: Sites in the United States, Italy and Spain provided acute and convalescent COVID-19 samples. Nucleic acid was either cDNA or gDNA, and it came from T cells, B-cell-depleted T cells, or PBMCs.

Source study methods: Using reference gene primer amplification, nucleated cell counts were estimated. Method: immunoSEQ multiplex PCR; TCRdb's copy keeps in-frame clones and lacks some. The V and J calls and clone size are taken from that table; D and trimming were inferred from the DNA. There are some 38,000 clones in the sample; about 80% occur only once, and 13% to 15% lies in the top ten. The CDR3 is 15 amino acids. Germline CDR1 and CDR2: SGHTA and FQGNSA. The V and J ends lost 5 bases and 4 bases, in that order; junction bases with no gene match: 11. The V call is TRBV7-2, the J call TRBJ2-7; 7 bases line up with TRBD2. The sequencing input was peripheral blood. This sequence was found in a woman in her seventies with acute or convalescent COVID-19. CDR3 coding DNA: TGTGCCAGCAGCGCGTCCGGGACTAACCCGTACGAGCAGTACTTC. Protein product: CASSASGTNPYEQYF.